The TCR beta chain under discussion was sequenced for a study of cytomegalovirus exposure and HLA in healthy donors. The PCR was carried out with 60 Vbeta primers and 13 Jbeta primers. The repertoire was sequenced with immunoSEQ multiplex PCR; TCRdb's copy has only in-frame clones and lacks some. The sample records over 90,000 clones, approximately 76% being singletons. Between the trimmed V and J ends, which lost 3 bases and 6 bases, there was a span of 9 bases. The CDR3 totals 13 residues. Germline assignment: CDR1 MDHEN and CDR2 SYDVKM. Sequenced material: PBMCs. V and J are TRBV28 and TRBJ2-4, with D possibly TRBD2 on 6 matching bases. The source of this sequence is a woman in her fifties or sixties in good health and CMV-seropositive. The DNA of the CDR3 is TGTGCCAGCAGTTTGGGGGGAGCAAACATTCAGTACTTC. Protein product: CASSLGGANIQYF.